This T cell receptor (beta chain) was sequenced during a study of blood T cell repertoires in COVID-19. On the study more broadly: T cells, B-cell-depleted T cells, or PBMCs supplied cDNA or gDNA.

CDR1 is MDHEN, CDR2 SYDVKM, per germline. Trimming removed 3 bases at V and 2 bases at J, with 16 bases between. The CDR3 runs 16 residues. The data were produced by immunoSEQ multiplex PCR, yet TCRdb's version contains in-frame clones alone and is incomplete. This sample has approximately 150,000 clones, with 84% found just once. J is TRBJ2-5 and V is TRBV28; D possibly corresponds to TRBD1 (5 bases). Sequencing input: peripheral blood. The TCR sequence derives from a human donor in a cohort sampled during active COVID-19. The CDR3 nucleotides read TGTGCCAGCAGTTTCCCCGCAGGACAACGTCAAGAGACCCAGTACTTC. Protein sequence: CASSFPAGQRQETQYF.